These T cell receptor beta chains were read from a single sample in a study of control samples from healthy donors and cancer patients. The method was immunoSEQ multiplex PCR; TCRdb's version includes in-frame clones alone and lacks a portion of them. The sample lists tens of thousands of clones, 80% to 95% occurring once. Sequenced input: PBMCs. The origin of the receptors is a man aged 35-49 years with colorectal cancer. Each CDR3 is given with its conserved first and last residue. A D gene is named only where the DNA matches it firmly. Part of the rows lack a size; the others show once, few, many or a class for expanded clones.

J,size,V,D,CDR3,DNA
TRBJ1-6,NA,TRBV9,NA,CASSPANSPLHF,TGTGCCAGCAGCCCCGCGAATTCACCCCTCCACTTT
TRBJ2-1,NA,TRBV20-1,TRBD2,CSASGAGFSNEQFF,TGCAGTGCTAGTGGAGCGGGATTCTCAAATGAGCAGTTCTTC
TRBJ2-2,once,TRBV3-1/TRBV3-2,TRBD2,CASSQRGLAGSGELFF,TGTGCCAGCAGCCAAAGGGGACTAGCGGGGTCCGGGGAGCTGTTTTTT
TRBJ1-2,NA,TRBV6-6,TRBD1,CASTPTGEYGYTF,TGTGCCAGCACGCCAACAGGGGAGTATGGCTACACCTTC
TRBJ1-5,NA,TRBV6-6,NA,CASSTQRREQPQHF,TGTGCCAGCAGCACCCAGCGGCGCGAGCAGCCCCAGCATTTT
TRBJ1-2,NA,TRBV6-5,TRBD1,CASRSPGQEYGYTF,TGTGCCAGCAGATCACCGGGACAGGAATATGGCTACACCTTC
TRBJ1-1,once,TRBV30,NA,CAWNGVSARNTEAFF,TGTGCCTGGAATGGAGTGTCAGCCAGGAACACTGAAGCTTTCTTT
TRBJ1-1,once,TRBV7-9,NA,CASSLEQNTEAFF,TGTGCCAGCAGCTTAGAGCAGAACACTGAAGCTTTCTTT
TRBJ2-7,NA,TRBV4-1,NA,CASSRDRSSYEQYF,TGCGCCAGCAGCCGAGACAGGAGTTCCTACGAGCAGTACTTC
TRBJ1-6,NA,TRBV7-3,NA,CASSETSLGTAPLHF,TGTGCCAGCAGCGAAACGTCGTTGGGAACGGCACCCCTCCACTTT
TRBJ1-5,NA,TRBV6-5,NA,CASGGEIASQPQHF,TGTGCCAGCGGCGGAGAGATAGCCAGTCAGCCCCAGCATTTT
TRBJ2-2,NA,TRBV19,NA,CASRLQGGGELFF,TGTGCCAGTAGGTTACAGGGCGGCGGGGAGCTGTTTTTT
TRBJ2-1,NA,TRBV3-1/TRBV3-2,TRBD1,CASSQGDSSYNEQFF,TGTGCCAGCAGCCAAGGGGACAGCTCCTACAATGAGCAGTTCTTC
TRBJ1-4,once,TRBV2,NA,CASKTEVNEKLFF,TGTGCCAGTAAGACCGAGGTTAATGAAAAACTGTTTTTT
TRBJ1-5,NA,TRBV6-1,NA,CASSELPNQPQHF,TGTGCCAGCAGTGAACTCCCGAATCAGCCCCAGCATTTT
TRBJ2-4,NA,TRBV30,NA,CAWSVLGQTNIQYF,TGTGCCTGGAGTGTATTAGGACAGACTAACATTCAGTACTTC
TRBJ1-2,NA,TRBV6-2/TRBV6-3,NA,CASSTSGGPDGYTF,TGTGCCAGCAGCACCTCTGGGGGACCAGATGGCTACACCTTC
TRBJ1-4,NA,TRBV7-9,NA,CASSLAGMKKLFF,TGTGCCAGCAGCTTAGCAGGGATGAAAAAACTGTTTTTT
TRBJ2-2,NA,TRBV5-1,TRBD1,CASSPRERGQGVRELFF,TGCGCCAGCAGCCCGCGCGAGAGGGGACAGGGGGTTCGGGAGCTGTTTTTT
TRBJ1-2,NA,TRBV2,TRBD1,CASRTLGRTGGAGSYGYTF,TGTGCCAGCAGAACCCTAGGGAGGACAGGGGGCGCCGGGTCCTATGGCTACACCTTC
TRBJ2-7,NA,TRBV13,TRBD1,CASSLGTGTKQYF,TGTGCCAGCAGCCTCGGGACAGGAACTAAACAGTACTTC
TRBJ1-1,NA,TRBV6-2/TRBV6-3,NA,CASSYIGGNTEAFF,TGTGCCAGCAGTTACATTGGGGGGAACACTGAAGCTTTCTTT
TRBJ2-7,NA,TRBV19,NA,CASSFGPTYEQYF,TGTGCCAGTAGTTTCGGGCCGACCTACGAGCAGTACTTC
TRBJ2-1,NA,TRBV20-1,NA,CSAKDRTEQFF,TGCAGTGCTAAAGATCGTACTGAGCAGTTCTTC
TRBJ2-1,NA,TRBV4-3,TRBD2,CASSQGLAGAYNEQFF,TGCGCCAGCAGCCAAGGACTAGCGGGGGCCTACAATGAGCAGTTCTTC
TRBJ1-4,NA,TRBV30,NA,CASGEGRNEKLFF,TGTGCCTCAGGGGAGGGGCGGAATGAAAAACTGTTTTTT
TRBJ1-4,NA,TRBV18,NA,CASSPDSREKLFF,TGTGCCAGCTCACCCGACAGTAGGGAAAAACTGTTTTTT
TRBJ2-2,NA,TRBV5-1,TRBD1,CASSLGTGGTGELFF,TGCGCCAGCAGCTTAGGGACAGGGGGAACCGGGGAGCTGTTTTTT
TRBJ2-2,NA,TRBV7-9,NA,CASSVSTGYTGELFF,TGTGCCAGCAGCGTCTCTACAGGGTACACCGGGGAGCTGTTTTTT
TRBJ2-5,NA,TRBV11-2,TRBD2,CASSLGLAGGEETQYF,TGTGCCAGCAGCTTAGGGCTAGCGGGGGGAGAGGAGACCCAGTACTTC
TRBJ1-6,NA,TRBV4-3,TRBD1,CASSQDRDRGYSPLHF,TGCGCCAGCAGCCAAGATAGGGACAGGGGATATTCACCCCTCCACTTT
TRBJ2-7,few,TRBV7-9,TRBD1,CASSLADRYEQYF,TGTGCCAGCAGCTTGGCGGACAGGTACGAGCAGTACTTC
TRBJ1-2,NA,TRBV5-1,TRBD1,CASSPGQGASYGYTF,TGCGCCAGCAGCCCGGGACAGGGGGCGTCCTATGGCTACACCTTC
TRBJ1-2,NA,TRBV5-4,NA,CASSLDLRTDTYGYTF,TGTGCCAGCAGCTTGGATTTGCGGACGGATACGTATGGCTACACCTTC
TRBJ1-5,once,TRBV27,NA,CASSLWNNQPQHF,TGTGCCAGCAGTTTATGGAACAATCAGCCCCAGCATTTT
TRBJ1-1,NA,TRBV18,TRBD1,CASSPVTGGAIRTEAFF,TGTGCCAGCTCACCGGTAACAGGGGGCGCGATTCGGACTGAAGCTTTCTTT
TRBJ1-1,NA,TRBV7-8,NA,CASSLTRNTEAFF,TGTGCCAGCAGCTTGACCAGGAACACTGAAGCTTTCTTT
TRBJ1-2,NA,TRBV29-1,NA,CSAGDRGYTF,TGCAGCGCAGGGGATCGGGGCTACACCTTC
TRBJ2-1,NA,TRBV24-1,NA,CATSDLDYSSSYNEQFF,TGTGCCACCAGTGACCTAGATTATAGTAGCTCCTACAATGAGCAGTTCTTC
TRBJ1-3,NA,TRBV12-3/TRBV12-4,NA,CASRRAGNTIYF,TGTGCCAGCAGACGAGCTGGAAACACCATATATTTT
TRBJ2-5,NA,TRBV12-3/TRBV12-4,NA,CASSLRETQYF,TGTGCCAGCAGTTTGAGGGAGACCCAGTACTTC
TRBJ1-2,NA,TRBV5-1,TRBD1,CASSPDPGGENGYTF,TGCGCCAGCAGCCCCGACCCAGGGGGCGAAAATGGCTACACCTTC